The 8 T cell receptor beta chains in this list originate from one sample, sequenced in a study of cytomegalovirus exposure and HLA in healthy donors. In the PCR, 60 Vbeta and 13 Jbeta primers were used. Sequencing used immunoSEQ multiplex PCR; TCRdb keeps in-frame clones, though not all of them. The sample lists fewer than 200,000 clones; 80% were seen once. Sequenced input: PBMCs. These receptors originate from a human donor in good health.

The V gene is TRBV15, the J gene TRBJ1-1; tentatively, D is TRBD1 (5 bases). The germline V and J ends were trimmed by 7 bases and 11 bases, with 23 bases remaining between them. Germline V gives CDR1 LNHNV, CDR2 YYDKDF (reference sequence). The CDR3 totals 14 residues. The CDR3 nucleotides read TGTGCCACCACCTTACGACAGACTCGCGAAGGCGCTTTCTTT. This gives the protein CATTLRQTREGAFF.

The rearrangement joins TRBV5-1 to TRBJ2-2, with D possibly being TRBD2 (6 bases). The CDR3 spans 17 residues. The V and J ends lost 0 bases and 3 bases respectively, with 15 bases between them. In germline, CDR1 is SGHRS, CDR2 YFSETQ. The CDR3 DNA sequence: TGCGCCAGCAGCTTGGCGGGCGGGGTTGCGGACACCGGGGAGCTGTTTTTT. Translating it yields CASSLAGGVADTGELFF.

The rearrangement uses TRBV2 and TRBJ2-1; 9 bases line up with TRBD1. V trimming: 4 bases; J trimming: 7 bases; junction bases outside the gene matches: 5. This CDR3 contains 14 residues. CDR1 and CDR2 (germline): SNHLY, FYNNEI. The CDR3 DNA is TGTGCCAGCAGTGCGGGACAGGGTGTAAATGAGCAGTTCTTC. Its translation is CASSAGQGVNEQFF.

V gene TRBV5-1 combines with J gene TRBJ2-2; a possible D gene is TRBD1 (6 bases). V dropped 4 bases and J dropped 5 bases, with 15 bases sitting between them. CDR3 length: 15 residues. Germline values: CDR1 SGHRS, CDR2 YFSETQ. This chain's CDR3 is CASSTRTAFTGELFF. In nucleotides, the CDR3 is TGCGCCAGCAGCACTCGGACAGCTTTTACCGGGGAGCTGTTTTTT.

The V call is TRBV19, the J call TRBJ1-5; TRBD1 might be the D (5 bases). The germline V and J ends were trimmed by 1 base and 1 base, with 8 bases remaining between them. The CDR3 totals 15 residues. Germline CDR1 is LNHDA and CDR2 is SQIVND (reference sequence). The DNA of the CDR3 is TGTGCCAGTAGTATAGGTAGGACAAGCAATCAGCCCCAGCATTTT. Its translation: CASSIGRTSNQPQHF.

This chain uses TRBV5-1 with TRBJ1-3, with TRBD1 identical over 10 bases. The CDR3 is 16 amino acids. The J segment lost 2 bases and the V segment lost 2 bases, leaving 4 bases of the junction unmatched. The germline CDR1 and CDR2 sequences are SGHRS and YFSETQ. The CDR3 spells CASSFSGTGAGNTIYF. For the CDR3, the DNA is TGCGCCAGCAGCTTCTCCGGGACAGGGGCTGGAAACACCATATATTTT.

The V gene is TRBV27, the J gene TRBJ2-7; D gene uncertain. The CDR3 loop spans 17 amino acids. V lost 2 bases, J lost 0 bases, and 17 bases lay in between. Looked up from germline, CDR1 is MNHEY and CDR2 is SMNVEV (reference sequence). The CDR3 loop is CASSLGAPDLFSYEQYF. The CDR3 DNA sequence: TGTGCCAGCAGTTTAGGAGCCCCAGACTTGTTCTCCTACGAGCAGTACTTC.

The chain links TRBV7-2 to TRBJ2-5; no definite D call. The CDR3 contains 11 residues. Germline values: CDR1 SGHTA, CDR2 FQGNSA. Trimming pared 5 bases from V and 5 bases from J, leaving 6 bases between. CDR3 bases: TGTGCCAGCAGCACCCGGGAGACCCAGTACTTC. It translates to CASSTRETQYF.